This TCR beta chain derives from a study of blood T cell repertoires in COVID-19. This CDR3 has 14 residues. V was shortened by 1 base and J by 0 bases, with 6 bases between the two germline ends. Germline loops: CDR1 SGHRS, CDR2 YFSETQ. Clones were read by immunoSEQ multiplex PCR, and TCRdb kept only the in-frame ones, dropping some. This sample has 280,000 or so clones, with more than 75% found just once. Worth noting for this clone: This CDR3 is also generated by other DNA sequences in the sample.

The chain uses TRBV5-1 and TRBJ2-3; D gene uncertain. Sequencing input: peripheral blood. The clonotype originates from a woman aged 25 to 39 who had recovered from COVID-19. The CDR3 reads CASSLSRSTDTQYF. CDR3 nucleotides: TGCGCCAGCAGCTTGTCCAGAAGCACAGATACGCAGTATTTT.